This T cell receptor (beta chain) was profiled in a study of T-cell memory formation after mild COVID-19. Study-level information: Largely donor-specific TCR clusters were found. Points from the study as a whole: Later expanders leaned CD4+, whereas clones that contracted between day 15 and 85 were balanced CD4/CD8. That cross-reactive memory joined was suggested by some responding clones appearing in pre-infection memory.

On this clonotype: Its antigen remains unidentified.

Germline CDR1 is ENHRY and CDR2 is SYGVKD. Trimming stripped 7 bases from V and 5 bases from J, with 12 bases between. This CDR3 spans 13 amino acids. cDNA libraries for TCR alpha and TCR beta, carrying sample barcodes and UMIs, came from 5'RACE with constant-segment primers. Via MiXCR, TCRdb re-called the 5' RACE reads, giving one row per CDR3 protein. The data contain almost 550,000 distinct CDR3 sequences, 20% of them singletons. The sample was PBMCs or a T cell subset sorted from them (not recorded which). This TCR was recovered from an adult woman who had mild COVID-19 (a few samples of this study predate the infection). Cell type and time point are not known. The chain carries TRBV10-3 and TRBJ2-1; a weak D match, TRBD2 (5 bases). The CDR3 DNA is TGTGCCATCACCGGGGAGTTCAACAATGAGCAGTTCTTC. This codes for CAITGEFNNEQFF.